Given below is one TCR beta chain in context. Germline CDR1 LNHDA, CDR2 SQIVND (reference sequence). The CDR3 totals 18 residues. V dropped 4 bases and J dropped 0; count of bases not matched to a gene: 12. Libraries were prepared by immunoSEQ multiplex PCR; TCRdb keeps only in-frame clonotypes and omits some of them. The sample includes about 400,000 clones, roughly 86% of them seen just once. These data are taken from a study of blood T cell repertoires in COVID-19. Sequenced: peripheral blood. The J gene is TRBJ1-2, the V gene TRBV19, with TRBD1 matching over 9 bases. The receptor comes from a human donor in a cohort sampled during active COVID-19. In DNA form, the CDR3 reads TGTGCCAGTAGTAAACGGCGGGGACAGGGAGGAACTAACTATGGCTACACCTTC. It encodes CASSKRRGQGGTNYGYTF.